The sample holds a few counts of the clone carrying this T cell receptor beta chain. The antigen is unknown. This sample is drawn from a study of beta chain features in type 1 diabetes. Study results and limitations: There was a moderate but significant shortening of TCRB CDR3s in all four CD4+ subsets of Type 1 diabetes patients.

Per the germline V gene, CDR1 is MDHEN and CDR2 is SYDVKM. The length of the CDR3 is 14 residues. Trimming took 8 bases from V and 7 from J; bases not matched to a gene: 10. The authors reverse transcribed all of the isolated RNA, so sequencing captured expressed TCRB transcripts. The assay was immunoSEQ multiplex PCR, and TCRdb's table has in-frame clones only and misses some. Here the sample spans under 450,000 clones, approximately 15% being singletons. Purity exceeded 95% in all sorted populations. The specimen was naive CD4+ T cells from blood. The source of this sequence is a young woman in good health. This chain uses TRBV28 with TRBJ1-5, with 8 bases identical to TRBD1. The CDR3 region is CASGRQGAGQPQHF. In DNA, the CDR3 is TGTGCCAGCGGCCGCCAGGGGGCCGGACAGCCCCAGCATTTT.